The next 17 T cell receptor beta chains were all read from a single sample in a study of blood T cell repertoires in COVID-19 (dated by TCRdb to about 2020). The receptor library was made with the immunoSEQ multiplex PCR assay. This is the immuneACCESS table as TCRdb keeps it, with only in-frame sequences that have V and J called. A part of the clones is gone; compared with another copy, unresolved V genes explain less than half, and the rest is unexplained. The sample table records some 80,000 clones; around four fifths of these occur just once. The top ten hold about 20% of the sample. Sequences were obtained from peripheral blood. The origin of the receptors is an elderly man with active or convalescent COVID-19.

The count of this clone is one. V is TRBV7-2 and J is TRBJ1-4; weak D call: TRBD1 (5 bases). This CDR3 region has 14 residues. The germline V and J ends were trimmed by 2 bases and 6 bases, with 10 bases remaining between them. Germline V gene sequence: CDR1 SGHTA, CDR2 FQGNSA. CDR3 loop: CASSLRQGYEKLFF. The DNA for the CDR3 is TGTGCCAGCAGCTTAAGGCAGGGATATGAAAAACTGTTTTTT.

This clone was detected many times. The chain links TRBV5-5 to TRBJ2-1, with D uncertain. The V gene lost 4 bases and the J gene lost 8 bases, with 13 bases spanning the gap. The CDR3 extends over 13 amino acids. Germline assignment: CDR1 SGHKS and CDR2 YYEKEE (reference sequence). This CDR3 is CASSPTGIDEQFF. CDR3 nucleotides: TGTGCCAGCAGCCCGACGGGTATCGATGAGCAGTTCTTC.

CDR3: CASSHRDFGGYTF. CDR3 in DNA: TGTGCCAGCAGCCACCGGGACTTTGGGGGCTACACCTTC. V and J are TRBV3-1 (or the pseudogene TRBV3-2) and TRBJ1-2, with D possibly matching TRBD1 (5 bases). Trimming left V 3 bases short and J 8 bases short, with 13 bases between. Germline V CDR1 and CDR2: LGHDT, YNNKEL (reference sequence). The CDR3 loop spans 13 amino acids.

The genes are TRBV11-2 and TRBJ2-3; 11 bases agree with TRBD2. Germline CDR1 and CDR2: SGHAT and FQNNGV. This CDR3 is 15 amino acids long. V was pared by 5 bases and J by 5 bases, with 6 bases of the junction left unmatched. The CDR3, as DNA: TGTGCCAGCAGCCCTCGACTAGCGGGGCTAGATACGCAGTATTTT. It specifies CASSPRLAGLDTQYF.

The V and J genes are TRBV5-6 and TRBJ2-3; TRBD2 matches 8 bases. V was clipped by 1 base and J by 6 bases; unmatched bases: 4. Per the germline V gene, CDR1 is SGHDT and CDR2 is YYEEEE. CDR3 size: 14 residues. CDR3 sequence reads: CASSLRTSLDTQYF. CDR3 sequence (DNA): TGTGCCAGCAGCTTGCGGACTAGCTTGGATACGCAGTATTTT.

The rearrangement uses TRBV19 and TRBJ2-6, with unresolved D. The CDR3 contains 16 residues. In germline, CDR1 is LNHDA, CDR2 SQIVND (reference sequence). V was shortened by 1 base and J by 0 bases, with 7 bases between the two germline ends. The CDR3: CASSIGGVSGANVLTF. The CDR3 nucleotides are TGTGCCAGTAGTATAGGTGGAGTCTCTGGGGCCAACGTCCTGACTTTC.

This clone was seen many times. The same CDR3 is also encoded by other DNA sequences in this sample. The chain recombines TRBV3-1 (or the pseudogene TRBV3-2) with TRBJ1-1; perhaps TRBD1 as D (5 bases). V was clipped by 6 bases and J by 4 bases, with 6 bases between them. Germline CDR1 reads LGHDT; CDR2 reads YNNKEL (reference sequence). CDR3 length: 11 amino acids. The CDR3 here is CASRGGTEAFF. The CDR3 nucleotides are TGTGCCAGCAGGGGGGGCACTGAAGCTTTCTTT.

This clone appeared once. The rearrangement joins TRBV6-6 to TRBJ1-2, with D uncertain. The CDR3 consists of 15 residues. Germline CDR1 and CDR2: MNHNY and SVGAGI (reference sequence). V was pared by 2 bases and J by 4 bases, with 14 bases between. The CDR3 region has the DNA TGTGCCAGCAGTTACGAGGCAACTAGAGGCTATGGCTACACCTTC. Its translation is CASSYEATRGYGYTF.

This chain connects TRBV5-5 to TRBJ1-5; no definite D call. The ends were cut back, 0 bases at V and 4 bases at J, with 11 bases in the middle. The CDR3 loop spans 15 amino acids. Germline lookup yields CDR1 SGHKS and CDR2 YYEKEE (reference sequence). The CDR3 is CASSLVPDTNQPQHF. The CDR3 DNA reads TGTGCCAGCAGCTTGGTACCCGATACAAATCAGCCCCAGCATTTT.

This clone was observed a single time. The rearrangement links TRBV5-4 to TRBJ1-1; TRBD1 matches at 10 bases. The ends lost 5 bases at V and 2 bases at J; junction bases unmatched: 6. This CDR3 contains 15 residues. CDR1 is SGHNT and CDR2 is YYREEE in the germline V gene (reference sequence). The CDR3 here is CASSSDRGRNTEAFF. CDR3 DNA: TGTGCCAGCAGTTCCGACAGGGGGCGAAACACTGAAGCTTTCTTT.

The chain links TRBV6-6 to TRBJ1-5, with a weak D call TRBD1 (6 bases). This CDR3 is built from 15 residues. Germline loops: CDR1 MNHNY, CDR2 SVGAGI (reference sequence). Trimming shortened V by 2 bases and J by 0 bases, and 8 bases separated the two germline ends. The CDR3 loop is CASSYLQGSNQPQHF. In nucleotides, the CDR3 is TGTGCCAGCAGTTACCTACAGGGTAGCAATCAGCCCCAGCATTTT.

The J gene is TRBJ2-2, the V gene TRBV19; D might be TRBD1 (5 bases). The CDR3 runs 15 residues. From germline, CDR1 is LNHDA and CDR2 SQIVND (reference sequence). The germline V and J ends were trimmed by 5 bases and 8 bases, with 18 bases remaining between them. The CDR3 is CASSQASGARGELFF. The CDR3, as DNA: TGTGCCAGTAGTCAAGCGTCTGGGGCTCGAGGGGAGCTGTTTTTT. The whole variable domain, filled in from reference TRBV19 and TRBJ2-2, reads DGGITQSPKYLFRKEGQNVTLSCEQNLNHDAMYWYRQDPGQGLRLIYYSQIVNDFQKGDIAEGYSVSREKKESFPLTVTSAQKNPTAFYLCASSQASGARGELFFGEGSRLTVL.

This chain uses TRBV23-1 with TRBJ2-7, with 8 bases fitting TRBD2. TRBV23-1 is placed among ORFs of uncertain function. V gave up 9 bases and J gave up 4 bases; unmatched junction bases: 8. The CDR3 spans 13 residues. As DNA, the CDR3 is TGCGCCAGACAGGGTGGCGGGGGGTACGAGCAGTACGTC. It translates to CARQGGGGYEQYV.

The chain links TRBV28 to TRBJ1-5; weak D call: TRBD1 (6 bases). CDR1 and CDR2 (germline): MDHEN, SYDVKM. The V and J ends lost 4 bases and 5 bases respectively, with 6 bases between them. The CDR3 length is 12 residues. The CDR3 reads CASSSGDQPQHF. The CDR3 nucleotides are TGTGCCAGCAGTTCAGGGGATCAGCCCCAGCATTTT.

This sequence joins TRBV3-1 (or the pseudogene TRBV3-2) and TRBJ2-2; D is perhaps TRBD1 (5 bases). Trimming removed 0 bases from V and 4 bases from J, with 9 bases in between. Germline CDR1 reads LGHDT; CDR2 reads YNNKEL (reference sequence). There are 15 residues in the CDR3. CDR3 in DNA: TGTGCCAGCAGCCAAGATCCAGGGTCCACCGGGGAGCTGTTTTTT. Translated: CASSQDPGSTGELFF.

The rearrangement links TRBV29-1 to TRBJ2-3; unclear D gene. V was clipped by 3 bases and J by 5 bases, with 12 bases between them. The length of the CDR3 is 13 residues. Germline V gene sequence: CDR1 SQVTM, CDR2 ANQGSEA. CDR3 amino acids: CSVDQVQGDTQYF. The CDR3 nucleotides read TGCAGCGTTGATCAGGTACAAGGAGATACGCAGTATTTT.

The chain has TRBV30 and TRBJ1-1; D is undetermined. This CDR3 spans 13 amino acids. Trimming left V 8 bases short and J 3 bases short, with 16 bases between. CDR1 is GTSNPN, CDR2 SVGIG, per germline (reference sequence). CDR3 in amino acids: CAGDDRSYTEAFF. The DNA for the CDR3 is TGTGCCGGAGACGACCGATCATACACTGAAGCTTTCTTT. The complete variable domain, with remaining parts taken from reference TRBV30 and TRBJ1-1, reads SQTIHQWPATLVQPVGSPLSLECTVEGTSNPNLYWYRQAAGRGLQLLFYSVGIGQISSEVPQNLSASRPQDRQFILSSKKLLLSDSGFYLCAGDDRSYTEAFFGQGTRLTVV.